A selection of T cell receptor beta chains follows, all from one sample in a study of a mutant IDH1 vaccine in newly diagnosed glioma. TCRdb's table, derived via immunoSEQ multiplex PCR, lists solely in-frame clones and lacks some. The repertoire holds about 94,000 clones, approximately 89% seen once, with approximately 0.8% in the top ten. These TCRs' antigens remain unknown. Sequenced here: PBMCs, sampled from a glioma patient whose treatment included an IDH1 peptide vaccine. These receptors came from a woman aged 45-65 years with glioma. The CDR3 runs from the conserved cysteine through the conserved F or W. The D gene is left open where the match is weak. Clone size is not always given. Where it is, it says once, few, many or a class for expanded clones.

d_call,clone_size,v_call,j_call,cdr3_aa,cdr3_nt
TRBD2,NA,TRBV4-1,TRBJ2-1,CASSQTLAENYNEQFF,TGCGCCAGCAGCCAAACTCTAGCGGAGAACTACAATGAGCAGTTCTTC
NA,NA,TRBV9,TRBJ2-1,CASSVFQANEQFF,TGTGCCAGCAGCGTATTCCAGGCTAATGAGCAGTTCTTC
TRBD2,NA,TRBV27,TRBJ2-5,CASSFGGELAGLQETQYF,TGTGCCAGCAGTTTTGGAGGGGAACTAGCGGGCCTCCAAGAGACCCAGTACTTC
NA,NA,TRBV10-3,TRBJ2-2,CAISPRENTGELFF,TGTGCCATCAGTCCACGGGAGAACACCGGGGAGCTGTTTTTT
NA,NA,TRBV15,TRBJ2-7,CATSRDLGRYEQYF,TGTGCCACCAGCAGAGACTTGGGGCGGTACGAGCAGTACTTC
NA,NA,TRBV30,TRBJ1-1,CAWSPGTEAFF,TGTGCCTGGAGTCCTGGCACTGAAGCTTTCTTT
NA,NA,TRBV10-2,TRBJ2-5,CASSENTETQYF,TGCGCCAGCAGTGAAAACACAGAGACCCAGTACTTC
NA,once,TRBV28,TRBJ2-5,CASCVRRYQETQYF,TGTGCCAGCTGTGTGCGGCGGTACCAAGAGACCCAGTACTTC
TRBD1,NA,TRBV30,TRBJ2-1,CAGQGIGGSGGNEQFF,TGTGCCGGACAGGGGATAGGCGGGAGTGGGGGTAATGAGCAGTTCTTC
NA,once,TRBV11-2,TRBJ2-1,CASSLSPRDEQFF,TGTGCCAGCAGCTTAAGTCCGAGGGATGAGCAGTTCTTC
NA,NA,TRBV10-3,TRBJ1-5,CAISESEGQPQHF,TGTGCCATCAGTGAGTCTGAAGGTCAGCCCCAGCATTTT
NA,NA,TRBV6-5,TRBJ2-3,CASSRAGTDTQYF,TGTGCCAGCAGCAGAGCAGGGACAGATACGCAGTATTTT
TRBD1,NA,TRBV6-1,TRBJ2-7,CASSRDREGEQYF,TGTGCCAGCAGCCGGGACAGGGAAGGCGAGCAGTACTTC
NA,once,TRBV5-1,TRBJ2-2,CASSRNGNTGELFF,TGCGCCAGCAGCCGGAATGGGAACACCGGGGAGCTGTTTTTT
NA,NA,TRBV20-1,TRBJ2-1,CSALDDEQFF,TGCAGTGCTTTAGATGATGAGCAGTTCTTC